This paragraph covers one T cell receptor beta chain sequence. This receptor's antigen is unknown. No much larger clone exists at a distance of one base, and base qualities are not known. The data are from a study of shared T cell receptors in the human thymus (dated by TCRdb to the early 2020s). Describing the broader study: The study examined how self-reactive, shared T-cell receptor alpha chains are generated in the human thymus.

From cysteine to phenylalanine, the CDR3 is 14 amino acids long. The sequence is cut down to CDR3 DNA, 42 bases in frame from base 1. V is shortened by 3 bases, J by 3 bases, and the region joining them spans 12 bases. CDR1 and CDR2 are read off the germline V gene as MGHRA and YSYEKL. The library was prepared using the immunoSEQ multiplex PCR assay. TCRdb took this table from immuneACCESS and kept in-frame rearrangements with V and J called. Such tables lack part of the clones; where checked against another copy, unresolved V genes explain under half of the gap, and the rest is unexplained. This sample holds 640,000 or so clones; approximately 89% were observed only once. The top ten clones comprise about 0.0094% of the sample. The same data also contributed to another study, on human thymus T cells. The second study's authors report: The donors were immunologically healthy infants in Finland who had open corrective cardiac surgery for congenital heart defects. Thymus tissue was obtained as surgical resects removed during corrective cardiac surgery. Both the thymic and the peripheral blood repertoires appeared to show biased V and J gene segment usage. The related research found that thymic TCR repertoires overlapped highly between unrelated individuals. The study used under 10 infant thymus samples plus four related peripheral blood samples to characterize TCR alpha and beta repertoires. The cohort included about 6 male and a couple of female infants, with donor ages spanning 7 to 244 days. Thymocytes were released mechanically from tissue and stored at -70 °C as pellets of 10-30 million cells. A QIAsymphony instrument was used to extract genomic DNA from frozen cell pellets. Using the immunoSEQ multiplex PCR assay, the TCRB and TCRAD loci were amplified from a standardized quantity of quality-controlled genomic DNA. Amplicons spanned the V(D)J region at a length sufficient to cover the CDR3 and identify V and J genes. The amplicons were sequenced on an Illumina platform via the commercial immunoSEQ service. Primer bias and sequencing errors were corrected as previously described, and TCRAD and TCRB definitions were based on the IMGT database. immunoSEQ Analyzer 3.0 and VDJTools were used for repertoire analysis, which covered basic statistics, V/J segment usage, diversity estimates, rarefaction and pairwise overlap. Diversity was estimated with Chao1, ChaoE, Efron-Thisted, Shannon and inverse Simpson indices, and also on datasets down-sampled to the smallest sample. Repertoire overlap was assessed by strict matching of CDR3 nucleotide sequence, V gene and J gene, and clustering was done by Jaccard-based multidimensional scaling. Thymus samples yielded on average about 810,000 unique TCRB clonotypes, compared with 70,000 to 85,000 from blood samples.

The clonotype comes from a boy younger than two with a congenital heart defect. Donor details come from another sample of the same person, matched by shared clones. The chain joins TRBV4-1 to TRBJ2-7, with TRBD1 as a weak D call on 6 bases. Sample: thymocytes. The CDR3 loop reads CASSQGKDSYEQYF. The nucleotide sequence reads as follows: TGCGCCAGCAGCCAGGGTAAGGACAGCTACGAGCAGTACTTC.